The 27 T cell receptor beta chains below come from one sample, sequenced in a study of neoadjuvant nivolumab and ipilimumab in lung cancer. Repertoires were generated with immunoSEQ multiplex PCR, while TCRdb's copy carries only in-frame clones and drops some. The sample shows roughly 18,000 clones, under 85% of them seen only once. Sequencing was performed on tumor tissue, taken after neoadjuvant nivolumab, alone or with ipilimumab, at or shortly before surgery. These receptors were taken from an adult with non-small cell lung cancer.

V gene TRBV6-5 combines with J gene TRBJ2-5, with TRBD1 as a possible D gene (5 bases). V was trimmed by 2 bases and J by 5 bases, leaving 12 bases between them. The CDR3 contains 14 residues. CDR1 and CDR2 (germline): MNHEY, SVGAGI. As DNA, the CDR3 is TGTGCCAGCAGTTACCGTAGCAGGGTCGAGACCCAGTACTTC. It specifies CASSYRSRVETQYF.

V usage is TRBV5-1 and J usage is TRBJ1-5, with no clear D. V was trimmed by 3 bases and J by 0 bases, leaving 16 bases between them. The CDR3 totals 17 residues. Germline CDR1 and CDR2: SGHRS and YFSETQ. The CDR3 loop is CASSSYDPEYSNQPQHF. In nucleotides, the CDR3 is TGCGCCAGCAGCTCCTACGACCCGGAATATAGCAATCAGCCCCAGCATTTT.

This clone is a singleton in its sample. The chain links TRBV18 to TRBJ1-4; 8 bases line up with TRBD1. Germline V gene lookup returns CDR1 KGHSH and CDR2 LQKENI. The CDR3 loop spans 15 amino acids. Unmatched junction bases numbered 4, after V lost 6 bases and J lost 1 base. The CDR3 spells CASSYGQGTNEKLFF. The CDR3 nucleotides read TGTGCCAGCTCGTATGGACAGGGAACTAATGAAAAACTGTTTTTT.

The chain is built from TRBV15 and TRBJ1-5; tentatively, D is TRBD1 (5 bases). This CDR3 is 16 amino acids long. Germline loops: CDR1 LNHNV, CDR2 YYDKDF (reference sequence). The V end lost 5 bases, the J end lost 0 bases, and 14 bases lay between the germline ends. Here the CDR3 DNA reads TGTGCCACCAGCGGGGGTTCTATGGCTAGCAATCAGCCCCAGCATTTT. This codes for CATSGGSMASNQPQHF.

The genes are TRBV5-6 and TRBJ2-3; 10 positions match TRBD2. V was clipped by 2 bases and J by 2 bases; unmatched bases: 2. The CDR3 consists of 15 residues. The germline V gene has CDR1 SGHDT and CDR2 YYEEEE. CDR3 nucleotide sequence: TGTGCCAGCAGCTTACTAGCGGGGATCACAGATACGCAGTATTTT. Translating gives CASSLLAGITDTQYF.

The chain is built from TRBV7-9 and TRBJ1-1, with TRBD1 matching 7 bases. The junction had 9 bases not matched to a gene; V was cut back by 6 bases and J by 11 bases. The CDR3 length is 12 residues. Germline loops: CDR1 SEHNR, CDR2 FQNEAQ (reference sequence). CDR3: CASSLGGLEAFF. DNA for the CDR3: TGTGCCAGCAGTCTAGGGGGCCTTGAGGCTTTCTTT.

The chain joins TRBV2 to TRBJ2-2; TRBD1 matches 7 bases. The CDR3 is 16 residues long. V shed 4 bases, J shed 0 bases, and the junction held 5 bases outside the gene matches. In germline, CDR1 is SNHLY, CDR2 FYNNEI. As DNA, the CDR3 is TGTGCCAGCAGTGTAGGGACAGCTACGAACACCGGGGAGCTGTTTTTT. Translated: CASSVGTATNTGELFF.

The V call is TRBV27, the J call TRBJ1-6; D possibly corresponds to TRBD1 (5 bases). Germline V CDR1 and CDR2: MNHEY, SMNVEV (reference sequence). V shed 6 bases and J shed 9 bases, with 15 bases lying between them. The CDR3 runs to 14 residues. DNA for the CDR3: TGTGCCAGCAGGACTGGTGGACATCGTTCACCCCTCCACTTT. This codes for CASRTGGHRSPLHF.

This clone occurred a few times. This chain joins TRBV6-6 and TRBJ1-5, with 7 bases lining up with TRBD1. The CDR3 has 12 residues. In germline, CDR1 is MNHNY, CDR2 SVGAGI (reference sequence). J lost 7 bases, V lost 8 bases, and 5 bases had no gene match. CDR3 sequence (DNA): TGTGCCAGCCGAACAGGGGAACAGCCCCAGCATTTT. Protein sequence: CASRTGEQPQHF.

V usage is TRBV10-2 and J usage is TRBJ2-7; D gene uncertain. The CDR3 length is 13 residues. The ends were cut back, 0 bases at V and 11 bases at J, with 14 bases in the middle. Germline V gene data show CDR1 as WSHSY and CDR2 as SAAADI. CDR3 sequence (DNA): TGCGCCAGCAGTGAGTCGATCTTTCGGGCAAAGTACTTC. It codes for CASSESIFRAKYF.

The J gene is TRBJ2-7, the V gene TRBV28, with D possibly TRBD1 on 5 matching bases. CDR3 size: 14 residues. The germline V gene encodes CDR1 MDHEN and CDR2 SYDVKM. Trimming took off 6 bases at V and 0 bases at J, with 12 bases between the two ends. The CDR3 DNA is TGTGCCAGCAGGGAAGACAGTAGCTCCTACGAGCAGTACTTC. Protein sequence: CASREDSSSYEQYF.

The gene calls are TRBV20-1 and TRBJ2-1; no definite D call. The CDR3 consists of 11 residues. Per germline, CDR1 DFQATT and CDR2 SNEGSKA (reference sequence). V lost 6 bases to trimming and J lost 5 bases, with 8 bases between them. The CDR3 is CSASLHNEQFF. The CDR3 DNA is TGCAGTGCCAGCCTACACAATGAGCAGTTCTTC.

The chain employs TRBV18 and TRBJ1-6; D ambiguous. The CDR3 runs 13 residues. Germline values: CDR1 KGHSH, CDR2 LQKENI. V lost 3 bases and J 8 bases, leaving 8 bases between the germline ends. The CDR3 coding sequence is TGTGCCAGCTCACCGGGCTTCCATTCACCCCTCCACTTT. Translating it yields CASSPGFHSPLHF. Combining the CDR3 with reference TRBV18 and TRBJ1-6 gives the whole variable domain NAGVMQNPRHLVRRRGQEARLRCSPMKGHSHVYWYRQLPEEGLKFMVYLQKENIIDESGMPKERFSAEFPKEGPSILRIQQVVRGDSAAYFCASSPGFHSPLHFGNGTRLTVT.

V and J are TRBV18 and TRBJ1-6, with D unresolved. This CDR3 has 15 residues. V gave up 2 bases and J gave up 9 bases, with 14 bases separating them. Germline CDR1 KGHSH, CDR2 LQKENI. The CDR3 protein is CASSPVAQAGSPLHF. Written as DNA, the CDR3 is TGTGCCAGCTCACCAGTAGCTCAGGCGGGTTCACCCCTCCACTTT.

The chain has TRBV6-1 and TRBJ1-2; TRBD1 agrees at 10 bases. The CDR3 consists of 14 residues. CDR1 is MNHNS, CDR2 SASEGT, per germline. After removal of 7 bases from V and 3 bases from J, the junction contained 5 bases not matched to a gene. The DNA for the CDR3 is TGTGCCAGCATTCCGACAGGGGGCTACTATGGCTACACCTTC. Residues: CASIPTGGYYGYTF.

V gene TRBV5-1 combines with J gene TRBJ2-7; D ambiguous. The CDR3 totals 13 residues. Between the trimmed V and J ends, which lost 3 bases and 3 bases, there was a span of 10 bases. Germline V gene data show CDR1 as SGHRS and CDR2 as YFSETQ. CDR3 nucleotide sequence: TGCGCCAGCAGCTATGGTGGCAACTACGAGCAGTACTTC. The encoded protein is CASSYGGNYEQYF.

The rearrangement uses TRBV9 and TRBJ2-1; TRBD2 aligns across 11 bases. Germline assignment: CDR1 SGDLS and CDR2 YYNGEE. J gave up 9 bases and V 4 bases, and 9 bases lay outside the gene matches. CDR3 length: 15 residues. DNA for the CDR3: TGTGCCAGCAGCCCTACTAGCGGGGGATTCGGTGAGCAGTTCTTC. This gives the protein CASSPTSGGFGEQFF. Together with reference TRBV9 and TRBJ2-1, the CDR3 gives the full variable domain: DSGVTQTPKHLITATGQRVTLRCSPRSGDLSVYWYQQSLDQGLQFLIQYYNGEERAKGNILERFSAQQFPDLHSELNLSSLELGDSALYFCASSPTSGGFGEQFFGPGTRLTVL.

Here the CDR3 DNA reads TGCGCCAGCAGCAGCCAGGGACAGGGTAATGAAAAACTGTTTTTT. Protein sequence: CASSSQGQGNEKLFF. The chain carries TRBV5-1 and TRBJ1-4; 9 bases are a match to TRBD1. CDR3 length: 15 residues. CDR1 is SGHRS and CDR2 is YFSETQ in the germline V gene. The V and J ends lost 4 bases and 4 bases, in that order; junction bases with no gene match: 5.

This clone appeared once. J is TRBJ1-2 and V is TRBV10-2; no clear D gene. The V gene's germline CDR1 is WSHSY and CDR2 SAAADI. The ends were cut back, 5 bases at V and 12 bases at J, with 22 bases in the middle. This CDR3 comprises 14 residues. CDR3 sequence (DNA): TGCGCCAGCAGTCACGAGTGGCAGCGCAACCTCGACACCTTC. It yields the protein CASSHEWQRNLDTF.

The V gene is TRBV18, the J gene TRBJ1-1, with 7 bases fitting TRBD1. The CDR3 length is 15 residues. The J segment lost 1 base and the V segment lost 3 bases, leaving 5 bases of the junction unmatched. From germline, CDR1 is KGHSH and CDR2 LQKENI. The DNA of the CDR3 is TGTGCCAGCTCACCGGTTAGGGGGCCGAACACTGAAGCTTTCTTT. It translates to CASSPVRGPNTEAFF.

The CDR3 nucleotides are TGTGCCAGCAGTTGGATTTGGGGAGATCAGCCCCAGCATTTT. This codes for CASSWIWGDQPQHF. The rearrangement joins TRBV27 to TRBJ1-5; D is ambiguous. Per the germline V gene, CDR1 is MNHEY and CDR2 is SMNVEV (reference sequence). The V end was cut by 4 bases, the J end by 5 bases, with 12 bases between. The CDR3 has 14 residues.

The V and J genes are TRBV29-1 and TRBJ1-1; D may be TRBD1 (6 bases). With 7 bases removed from V and 0 bases from J, the gap between germline ends came to 15 bases. CDR3 length: 14 residues. Germline values: CDR1 SQVTM, CDR2 ANQGSEA. CDR3 sequence: CSGSQGGMNTEAFF. The CDR3 DNA reads TGCAGCGGATCCCAAGGGGGGATGAACACTGAAGCTTTCTTT. The whole variable domain, filled in from reference TRBV29-1 and TRBJ1-1, reads SAVISQKPSRDICQRGTSLTIQCQVDSQVTMMFWYRQQPGQSLTLIATANQGSEATYESGFVIDKFPISRPNLTFSTLTVSNMSPEDSSIYLCSGSQGGMNTEAFFGQGTRLTVV.

The chain combines TRBV29-1 with TRBJ2-3, with TRBD1 matching over 7 bases. Trimming took 5 bases from V and 10 from J; bases not matched to a gene: 12. This CDR3 is built from 13 residues. CDR1 and CDR2 from the germline V gene are SQVTM and ANQGSEA. The CDR3 DNA is TGCAGCGTTAGAACCGGGGTCCAGGGGGCGCAGTATTTT. Its protein product is CSVRTGVQGAQYF.

The V and J genes are TRBV6-5 and TRBJ2-7; 7 bases are a match to TRBD1. Germline lookup yields CDR1 MNHEY and CDR2 SVGAGI. V dropped 5 bases and J dropped 1; count of bases not matched to a gene: 5. The CDR3 covers 14 residues. CDR3 nucleotide sequence: TGTGCCAGCAGTACAGGGGACCCTTCCTACGAGCAGTACTTC. This encodes CASSTGDPSYEQYF.

The V gene is TRBV5-1, the J gene TRBJ2-3; possibly TRBD2 for D (5 bases). The CDR3 length is 14 residues. Germline V gene sequence: CDR1 SGHRS, CDR2 YFSETQ. V lost 1 base to trimming and J lost 0 bases, with 6 bases between them. For the CDR3, the DNA is TGCGCCAGCAGCTTGCGGGGTAGCACAGATACGCAGTATTTT. It specifies CASSLRGSTDTQYF.

The chain is built from TRBV11-3 and TRBJ1-3; 8 nucleotides align to TRBD1. V shed 5 bases and J 4 bases; nucleotides not matched to a gene: 7. The CDR3 is 15 residues long. Germline assignment: CDR1 SGHNT and CDR2 YENEEA. The DNA for the CDR3 is TGTGCCAGCAGCCTCCGGACAGGGTTAGGAAACACCATATATTTT. It specifies CASSLRTGLGNTIYF.

V and J are TRBV10-2 and TRBJ2-7; D is perhaps TRBD1 (6 bases). Germline V gene data show CDR1 as WSHSY and CDR2 as SAAADI. The CDR3 has 11 residues. V shed 7 bases and J shed 4 bases, with 8 bases lying between them. The CDR3 coding sequence is TGCGCCAGCAACGACAGGTACGAGCAGTACTTC. Residues: CASNDRYEQYF.